One and the same sample provided the 4 T cell receptor beta chains below, sequenced in a study of beta chain features in type 1 diabetes. Isolated RNA was reverse transcribed in full, so expressed TCRB transcripts were sequenced. Repertoires were generated with immunoSEQ multiplex PCR, while TCRdb's copy carries only in-frame clones and drops some. The table lists 400,000 to 450,000 clones, about 14% of them singletons. Input material: naive CD4+ T cells from blood. The receptors derive from a man younger than 40 in good health.

This clone was counted between two and nine times. This CDR3 is also generated by other DNA sequences in the sample. The rearrangement links TRBV4-3 to TRBJ1-1; possibly TRBD1 for D (5 bases). V was shortened by 0 bases and J by 8 bases, with 10 bases between the two germline ends. CDR1 is LGHNA and CDR2 is YSLEER in the germline V gene. The length of the CDR3 is 13 residues. The DNA for the CDR3 is TGCGCCAGCAGCCAAGATCCGCGGACAGAAGCTTTCTTT. This gives the protein CASSQDPRTEAFF.

V and J are TRBV7-2 and TRBJ2-7; the match to TRBD2 covers 11 bases. Trimming at V came to 4 bases and at J to 2 bases, leaving 4 bases not matched to a gene. The CDR3 sequence is 15 residues long. Germline CDR1 is SGHTA and CDR2 is FQGNSA. CDR3 sequence (DNA): TGTGCCAGCAGCTCTTTAGCGGGAGGGACCTACGAGCAGTACGTC. Protein sequence: CASSSLAGGTYEQYV.

This clone has more than one count but fewer than ten. The V and J genes are TRBV2 and TRBJ1-1; 7 positions match TRBD1. This CDR3 has 13 amino acids. J gave up 1 base and V 10 bases, and 6 bases lay outside the gene matches. The V gene's germline CDR1 is SNHLY and CDR2 FYNNEI. CDR3 sequence (DNA): TGTGCCACGATGACAGGGAGGAACACTGAAGCTTTCTTT. This gives the protein CATMTGRNTEAFF.

The J gene is TRBJ1-1, the V gene TRBV9; the match to TRBD1 covers 10 bases. The CDR3 covers 17 residues. After removal of 0 bases from V and 7 bases from J, the junction contained 12 bases not matched to a gene. Germline lookup yields CDR1 SGDLS and CDR2 YYNGEE. The DNA for the CDR3 is TGTGCCAGCAGCGTAGGGATCTCCGGACAGGGGGTGGGTGAAGCTTTCTTT. Protein: CASSVGISGQGVGEAFF.